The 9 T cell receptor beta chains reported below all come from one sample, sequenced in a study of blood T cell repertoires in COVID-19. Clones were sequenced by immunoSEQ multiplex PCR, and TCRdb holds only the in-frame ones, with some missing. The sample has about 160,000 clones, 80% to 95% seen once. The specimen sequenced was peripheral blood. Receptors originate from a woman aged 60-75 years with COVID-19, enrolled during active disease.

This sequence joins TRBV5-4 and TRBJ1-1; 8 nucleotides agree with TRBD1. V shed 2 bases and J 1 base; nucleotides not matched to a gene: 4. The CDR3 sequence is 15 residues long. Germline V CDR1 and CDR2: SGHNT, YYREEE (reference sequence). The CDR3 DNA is TGTGCCAGCAGCTTTGCCGGGACAGGGAACACTGAAGCTTTCTTT. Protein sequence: CASSFAGTGNTEAFF. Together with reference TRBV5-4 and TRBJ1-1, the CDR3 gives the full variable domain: ETGVTQSPTHLIKTRGQQVTLRCSSQSGHNTVSWYQQALGQGPQFIFQYYREEENGRGNFPPRFSGLQFPNYSSELNVNALELDDSALYLCASSFAGTGNTEAFFGQGTRLTVV.

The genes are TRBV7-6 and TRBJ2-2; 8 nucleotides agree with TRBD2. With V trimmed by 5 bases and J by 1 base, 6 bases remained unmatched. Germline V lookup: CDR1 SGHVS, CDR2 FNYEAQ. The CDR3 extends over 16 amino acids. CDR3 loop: CASSTAGVLNTGELFF. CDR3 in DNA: TGTGCCAGCAGCACAGCGGGGGTTTTGAACACCGGGGAGCTGTTTTTT.

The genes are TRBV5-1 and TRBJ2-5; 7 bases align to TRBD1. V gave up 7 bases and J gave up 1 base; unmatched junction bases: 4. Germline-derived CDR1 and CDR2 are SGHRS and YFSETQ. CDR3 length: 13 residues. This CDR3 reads CASSRQGQETQYF. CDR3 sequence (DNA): TGCGCCAGCTCCCGACAGGGCCAAGAGACCCAGTACTTC.

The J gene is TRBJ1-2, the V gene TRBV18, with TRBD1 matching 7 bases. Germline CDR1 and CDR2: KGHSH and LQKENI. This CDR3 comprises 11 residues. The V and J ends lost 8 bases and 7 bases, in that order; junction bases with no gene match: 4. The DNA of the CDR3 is TGTGCCAGCCGCGGGGACAGTGGCTACACCTTC. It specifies CASRGDSGYTF.

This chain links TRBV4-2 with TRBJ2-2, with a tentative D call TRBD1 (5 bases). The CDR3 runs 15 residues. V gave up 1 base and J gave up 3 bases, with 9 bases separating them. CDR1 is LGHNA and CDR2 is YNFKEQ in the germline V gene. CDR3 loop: CASSQGGTYTGELFF. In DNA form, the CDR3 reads TGTGCCAGCAGCCAAGGGGGCACATACACCGGGGAGCTGTTTTTT.

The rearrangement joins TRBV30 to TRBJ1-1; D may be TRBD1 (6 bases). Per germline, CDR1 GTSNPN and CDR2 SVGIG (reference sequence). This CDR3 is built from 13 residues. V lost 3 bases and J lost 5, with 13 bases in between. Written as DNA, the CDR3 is TGTGCCTGGAGGGTGGACAGAAGGACTGAAGCTTTCTTT. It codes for CAWRVDRRTEAFF.

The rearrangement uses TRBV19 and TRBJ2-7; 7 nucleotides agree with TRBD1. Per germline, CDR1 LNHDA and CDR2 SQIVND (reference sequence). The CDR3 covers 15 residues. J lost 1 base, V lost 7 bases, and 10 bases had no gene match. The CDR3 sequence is CASNFGGDRSYEQYF. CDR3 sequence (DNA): TGTGCCAGTAATTTCGGTGGGGACAGATCCTACGAGCAGTACTTC.

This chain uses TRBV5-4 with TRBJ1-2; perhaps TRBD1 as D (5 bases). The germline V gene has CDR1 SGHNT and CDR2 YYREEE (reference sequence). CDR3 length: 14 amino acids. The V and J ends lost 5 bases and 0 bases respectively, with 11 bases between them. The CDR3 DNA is TGTGCCAGCAGAATGGCGGGGCCTAACTATGGCTACACCTTC. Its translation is CASRMAGPNYGYTF.

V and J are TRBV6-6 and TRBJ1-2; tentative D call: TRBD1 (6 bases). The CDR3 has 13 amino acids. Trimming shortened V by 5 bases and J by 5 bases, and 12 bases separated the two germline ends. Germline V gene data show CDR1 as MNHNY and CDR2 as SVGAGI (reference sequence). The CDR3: CASSPKQGYGYTF. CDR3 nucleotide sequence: TGTGCCAGCAGTCCCAAACAGGGTTATGGCTACACCTTC.